These 7 T cell receptor beta chains share one sample of origin, sequenced in a study of regulatory T cells in long-lasting Graves disease. Time point: persistent/refractory GD, antithyroid drugs over 5 years with positive TRAb. PBMC-derived RNA was used for the TCR library. Building the TCR beta libraries relied on iRepertoire HTBI primers, and CDR3 regions underwent Arm-PCR. TCRdb reprocessed the multiplex PCR reads via MiXCR and lists one record per CDR3 protein. The sample records almost 350,000 distinct CDR3 sequences, about 18% being singletons. The material was peripheral blood mononuclear cells (PBMCs), obtained when the disease was refractory, from a patient treated with antithyroid drugs. These receptors all stem from a female donor with Graves disease.

This clonotype has a count of ten or more. The CDR3 DNA reads as TGTGCCAGCAGCTTAATGGGGGTTAGCGGGAGAACCGGGGAGCTGTTTTTT. This encodes CASSLMGVSGRTGELFF. V gene TRBV7-2 combines with J gene TRBJ2-2; 9 bases agree with TRBD2. J gave up 5 bases and V 2 bases, and 9 bases lay outside the gene matches. This CDR3 comprises 17 residues. Germline V lookup: CDR1 SGHTA, CDR2 FQGNSA.

For the CDR3, the DNA is TGTGCCAGCAGCCCTCACGTCACTCATAACCAGGGGGAGAGTGGCTACACCTTC. Protein: CASSPHVTHNQGESGYTF. This sequence joins TRBV7-9 and TRBJ1-2; 7 bases agree with TRBD1. Per germline, CDR1 SEHNR and CDR2 FQNEAQ (reference sequence). The CDR3 loop spans 18 amino acids. J lost 7 bases, V lost 5 bases, and 22 bases had no gene match.

As regards this clonotype: Its ends do not fully match the called genes, so a read error is possible. The rearrangement joins TRBV11-1 to TRBJ2-5; D is ambiguous. The germline V gene encodes CDR1 SGHAT and CDR2 FQDESV (reference sequence). The CDR3 is made up of 16 amino acids. The CDR3 coding sequence is TGCGCCAGCAGCCGAGCAATACCTAGATACCAAGAGACCCAGTACTTC. Amino acids: CASSRAIPRYQETQYF.

In the case of this clonotype: A junction end diverges from the germline sequence, so it may reflect a read error. The chain is built from TRBV27 and TRBJ2-7; 7 nucleotides agree with TRBD1. The CDR3 has 14 residues. Germline V CDR1 and CDR2: MNHEY, SMNVEV (reference sequence). In nucleotides, the CDR3 is TGTGCCAGCGGTTTGGCACAACAGGGGTACGAGCAGTACTTC. Its translation is CASGLAQQGYEQYF.

This clonotype was observed many times. The chain links TRBV18 to TRBJ1-1; no clear D gene. Germline V lookup: CDR1 KGHSH, CDR2 LQKENI. The CDR3 runs to 16 residues. Trimming took off 3 bases at V and 0 bases at J, with 14 bases between the two ends. CDR3 nucleotides: TGTGCCAGCTCACCTCCCAGGAGAAACCTGAACACTGAAGCTTTCTTT. Protein: CASSPPRRNLNTEAFF.

This clonotype has just one count. The chain joins TRBV11-2 to TRBJ2-5; tentatively, D is TRBD2 (5 bases). CDR1 SGHAT and CDR2 FQNNGV come from the germline V gene. The CDR3 covers 15 residues. V was shortened by 5 bases and J by 5 bases, with 18 bases between the two germline ends. DNA of the CDR3: TGTGCCAGCAGCCCCGGGCTCAGAGGGCATGAGACCCAGTACTTC. Its protein is CASSPGLRGHETQYF.

The V gene is TRBV10-3, the J gene TRBJ1-1, with D maybe TRBD1 (6 bases). The length of the CDR3 is 17 residues. V was clipped by 4 bases and J by 1 base, with 19 bases between them. Germline CDR1 and CDR2: ENHRY and SYGVKD. CDR3 bases: TGTGCCATCAGTGGGGTCAGGGGTTTAGTCGGGAACACTGAAGCTTTCTTT. This gives the protein CAISGVRGLVGNTEAFF.